This T cell receptor (beta chain) was captured in a study of blood T cell repertoires in COVID-19. Germline assignment: CDR1 SGHKS and CDR2 YYEKEE (reference sequence). This CDR3 contains 15 residues. V lost 6 bases, J lost 0 bases, and 7 bases stayed unmatched. TCRdb's copy holds only in-frame clones and misses some; the assay was immunoSEQ multiplex PCR. The repertoire holds some 97,000 clones, with 91% as singletons. The source of this sequence is a man over 45 with active COVID-19. The chain uses TRBV5-5 and TRBJ2-3, with TRBD2 matching over 7 bases. Sample: peripheral blood. CDR3 amino acids: CASTRASGSTDTQYF. The CDR3 nucleotides read TGTGCCAGCACGCGGGCTAGCGGTAGCACAGATACGCAGTATTTT. Filled out from reference TRBV5-5 and TRBJ2-3, the complete variable domain reads DAGVTQSPTHLIKTRGQQVTLRCSPISGHKSVSWYQQVLGQGPQFIFQYYEKEERGRGNFPDRFSARQFPNYSSELNVNALLLGDSALYLCASTRASGSTDTQYFGPGTRLTVL.